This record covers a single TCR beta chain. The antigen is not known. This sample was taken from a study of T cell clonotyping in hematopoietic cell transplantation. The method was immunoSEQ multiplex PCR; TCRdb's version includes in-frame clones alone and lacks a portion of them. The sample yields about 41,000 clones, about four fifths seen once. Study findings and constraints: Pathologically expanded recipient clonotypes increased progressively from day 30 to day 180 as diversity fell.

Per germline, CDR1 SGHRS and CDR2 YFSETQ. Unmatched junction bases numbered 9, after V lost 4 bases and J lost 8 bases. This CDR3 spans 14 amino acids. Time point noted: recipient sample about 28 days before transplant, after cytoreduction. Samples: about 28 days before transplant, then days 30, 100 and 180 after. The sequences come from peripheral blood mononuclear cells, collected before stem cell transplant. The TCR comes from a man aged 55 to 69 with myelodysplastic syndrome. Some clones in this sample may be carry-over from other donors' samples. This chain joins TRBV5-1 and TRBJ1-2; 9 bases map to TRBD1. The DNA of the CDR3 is TGCGCCAGCAGCCAACAGGGACAGGGCTGGGGCTACACCTTC. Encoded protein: CASSQQGQGWGYTF.